The 7 T cell receptor beta chains below all came from one sample that was sequenced in a study of blood T cell repertoires in COVID-19. The protocol was immunoSEQ multiplex PCR, while the TCRdb copy is restricted to in-frame clones and leaves out a portion. The sample yields some 80,000 clones, approximately 80% seen once. Sequenced material: peripheral blood. These receptors were taken from a woman aged 65 to 85 with acute or convalescent COVID-19.

CDR3: CASSPGGGNTIYF. CDR3 bases: TGTGCCAGCAGCCCGGGGGGTGGAAACACCATATATTTT. The chain employs TRBV5-4 and TRBJ1-3; D might be TRBD1 (5 bases). Germline CDR1 and CDR2: SGHNT and YYREEE (reference sequence). The CDR3 is 13 amino acids. The V gene lost 4 bases and the J gene lost 3 bases, with 8 bases spanning the gap.

V usage is TRBV5-1 and J usage is TRBJ2-1; D might be TRBD1 (5 bases). The CDR3 sequence is 14 residues long. The V gene lost 0 bases and the J gene lost 4 bases, with 8 bases spanning the gap. Germline CDR1 SGHRS, CDR2 YFSETQ. The CDR3 DNA sequence: TGCGCCAGCAGCTTGGAAGGGGATTACAATGAGCAGTTCTTC. Protein product: CASSLEGDYNEQFF.

V and J are TRBV18 and TRBJ2-3; 8 bases are shared with TRBD1. Germline V gene data show CDR1 as KGHSH and CDR2 as LQKENI. The CDR3 is 16 residues long. J gave up 3 bases and V 3 bases, and 8 bases lay outside the gene matches. CDR3 nucleotide sequence: TGTGCCAGCTCACCGCAGGGGGCTGCTGGGACAGATACGCAGTATTTT. This encodes CASSPQGAAGTDTQYF.

The rearrangement links TRBV2 to TRBJ1-1; 8 positions agree with TRBD1. J lost 4 bases, V lost 6 bases, and 4 bases had no gene match. The CDR3 is 13 amino acids. The germline V gene has CDR1 SNHLY and CDR2 FYNNEI. The CDR3 reads CASSGQGVTEAFF. The CDR3 coding sequence is TGTGCCAGCAGCGGACAGGGAGTCACTGAAGCTTTCTTT.

V is TRBV19 and J is TRBJ1-2, with TRBD1 matching 8 bases. Trimming removed 5 bases from V and 4 bases from J; junction bases left unmatched: 9. The germline gives CDR1 LNHDA, CDR2 SQIVND (reference sequence). The CDR3 sequence is 15 residues long. CDR3 protein: CASSFGQGRSYGYTF. CDR3 DNA sequence: TGTGCCAGTAGTTTCGGACAGGGTAGGAGCTATGGCTACACCTTC.

The CDR3 loop reads CASSLHYEQYF. The CDR3 DNA follows: TGTGCCAGCAGCTTACACTACGAGCAGTACTTC. The rearrangement joins TRBV7-2 to TRBJ2-7; no clear D. Deletions cut 2 bases from V and 3 bases from J, with 2 bases between. The CDR3 spans 11 residues. CDR1 and CDR2 from the germline V gene are SGHTA and FQGNSA.

The V gene is TRBV3-1 (or the pseudogene TRBV3-2), the J gene TRBJ1-1, with 9 nucleotides matching TRBD1. This CDR3 contains 15 residues. Germline loops: CDR1 LGHDT, CDR2 YNNKEL (reference sequence). Unmatched junction bases numbered 10, after V lost 1 base and J lost 10 bases. The CDR3 sequence is CASSQVPDRGISAFF. CDR3 nucleotide sequence: TGTGCCAGCAGCCAAGTCCCCGACAGGGGGATTTCAGCTTTCTTT.